This TCR beta chain emerged from a study of T cell repertoires in cytomegalovirus infection. Study-wide background: Based on public TCR beta signatures, there were indications of CMV infection and of a matching HLA type. Overall study results and limits: Cumulated frequencies of public TCR beta families served to identify carriers of CMV plus the relevant HLA. HLA-C-restricted CMV clonotypes gave the most frequent clonotype in two of eight donors.

The germline gives CDR1 SGHAT, CDR2 FQNNGV. There are 14 residues in the CDR3. Trimming pared 3 bases from V and 3 bases from J, leaving 9 bases between. TCRdb reprocessed the reads with MiXCR, giving one entry per CDR3 protein. The table records fewer than 350,000 distinct CDR3 sequences, under 20% of them present only once. This clonotype occurred a few times. Its target is not known. The sequence was collected from a human donor in good health (CMV status not recorded). Some clones in this sample may be carry-over from other donors' samples. Sample: PBMCs. This sequence joins TRBV11-2 and TRBJ1-3; D unclear. CDR3 sequence: CASSFPGSGNTIYF. The DNA of the CDR3 is TGTGCCAGCAGCTTCCCTGGGAGTGGAAACACCATATATTTT.